A single sample gave rise to the 25 T cell receptor beta chains below, sequenced in a study of cytomegalovirus exposure and HLA in healthy donors. The PCR employed 60 Vbeta primers together with 13 Jbeta primers. The method was immunoSEQ multiplex PCR; TCRdb's version includes in-frame clones alone and lacks a portion of them. The sample lists fewer than 110,000 clones, about three quarters occurring once. The specimen sequenced was PBMCs. Receptors were obtained from a man aged 25-45 years in good health and CMV-seronegative.

V usage is TRBV15 and J usage is TRBJ2-5; weak D call: TRBD2 (6 bases). The V and J ends lost 0 bases and 10 bases respectively, with 21 bases between them. Germline V gene data show CDR1 as LNHNV and CDR2 as YYDKDF (reference sequence). The CDR3 is made up of 16 amino acids. The CDR3 DNA follows: TGTGCCACCAGCAGAGATCTGCTTCTCGGAACGCGGGGCCAGTACTTC. This encodes CATSRDLLLGTRGQYF.

The chain has TRBV27 and TRBJ2-1; D perhaps matches TRBD2 (6 bases). Germline V gene lookup returns CDR1 MNHEY and CDR2 SMNVEV (reference sequence). This CDR3 region has 14 residues. The V gene lost 10 bases and the J gene lost 7 bases, with 20 bases spanning the gap. The CDR3 reads CATKEWRDGNEQFF. DNA for the CDR3: TGTGCCACCAAGGAGTGGCGGGATGGGAATGAGCAGTTCTTC.

V and J are TRBV27 and TRBJ2-4; the match to TRBD2 covers 7 bases. The CDR3 sequence is 18 residues long. V gave up 4 bases and J gave up 1 base; unmatched junction bases: 13. CDR1 is MNHEY, CDR2 SMNVEV, per germline (reference sequence). The CDR3 sequence is CASSYSAALSGAKNIQYF. DNA for the CDR3: TGTGCCAGCAGTTACTCCGCCGCCCTTAGCGGGGCCAAAAACATTCAGTACTTC.

CDR3 coding DNA: TGTGCCAGCAGTTCTCACGGGAGGGGGATTTACGAGCAGTACTTC. It codes for CASSSHGRGIYEQYF. The genes are TRBV28 and TRBJ2-7, with TRBD2 identical over 8 bases. CDR3 length equals 15 residues. The V segment lost 4 bases and the J segment 4 bases; nucleotides outside the gene matches: 9. CDR1 is MDHEN and CDR2 is SYDVKM in the germline V gene.

This rearrangement joins TRBV7-3 to TRBJ2-5, with D possibly TRBD1 on 5 matching bases. Looked up from germline, CDR1 is SGHTA and CDR2 is FQGTGA. Trimming cost V 2 bases and J 3 bases, with 10 bases left between them. This CDR3 has 14 amino acids. CDR3 sequence reads: CASSLSGNEETQYF. The CDR3, as DNA: TGTGCCAGCAGCTTATCAGGGAACGAAGAGACCCAGTACTTC.

The count of this clone is one. The CDR3 is CAWSGLEKLFF. DNA of the CDR3: TGTGCCTGGAGTGGGCTGGAAAAACTGTTTTTT. The J gene is TRBJ1-4, the V gene TRBV30; no firm D call. The CDR3 contains 11 residues. Per germline, CDR1 GTSNPN and CDR2 SVGIG (reference sequence). Trimming shortened V by 1 base and J by 8 bases, and 5 bases separated the two germline ends.

The chain has TRBV7-9 and TRBJ2-3; 7 positions agree with TRBD2. From germline, CDR1 is SEHNR and CDR2 FQNEAQ (reference sequence). The CDR3 length is 15 residues. V was clipped by 7 bases and J by 3 bases; unmatched bases: 10. The CDR3 DNA is TGTGCCAGCAAAGGGAAGCGGGATGGAACAGATACGCAGTATTTT. It specifies CASKGKRDGTDTQYF.

There are a few counts of this clone. The chain joins TRBV14 to TRBJ2-7, with 7 bases lining up with TRBD2. Germline V gene sequence: CDR1 SGHDN, CDR2 FVKESK. The CDR3 extends over 16 amino acids. Trimming at V came to 6 bases and at J to 3 bases, leaving 14 bases not matched to a gene. The CDR3 sequence: CASSRYGGRNLYEQYF. CDR3 DNA sequence: TGTGCCAGCAGTCGCTACGGGGGGAGAAACCTCTACGAGCAGTACTTC.

V and J are TRBV5-8 and TRBJ1-5; a weak D match, TRBD1 (6 bases). V lost 2 bases to trimming and J lost 4 bases, with 13 bases between them. CDR3 size: 15 residues. Germline V gene sequence: CDR1 SGHTS, CDR2 YDEGEE. This CDR3 is CASSFGGQRNQPQHF. DNA of the CDR3: TGTGCCAGCAGCTTCGGGGGGCAGAGAAATCAGCCCCAGCATTTT.

The gene calls are TRBV7-2 and TRBJ2-1; no clear D. This CDR3 contains 13 residues. Trimming stripped 2 bases from V and 7 bases from J, with 9 bases between. The germline V gene has CDR1 SGHTA and CDR2 FQGNSA. CDR3 region: CASSLSRRNEQFF. In nucleotides, the CDR3 is TGTGCCAGCAGCTTATCTCGGCGGAATGAGCAGTTCTTC.

This clone was recorded once. CDR3 DNA: TGTGCCAGCACCCCGAGGCTAGCGACCTACGAGCAGTACTTC. Amino acid sequence: CASTPRLATYEQYF. The chain employs TRBV6-1 and TRBJ2-7; D may be TRBD2 (6 bases). There are 14 residues in the CDR3. Trimming removed 7 bases at V and 2 bases at J, with 15 bases between. CDR1 and CDR2 (germline): MNHNS, SASEGT.

CDR3 nucleotides: TGTGCCAGCAGCCAGGAAGGGGGCCGGGGCGGGGAGCTGTTTTTT. It yields the protein CASSQEGGRGGELFF. V is TRBV4-2 and J is TRBJ2-2, with TRBD1 matching 7 bases. J gave up 7 bases and V 3 bases, and 8 bases lay outside the gene matches. Per germline, CDR1 LGHNA and CDR2 YNFKEQ. The CDR3 contains 15 residues.

The chain couples TRBV4-1 to TRBJ2-3; TRBD2 matches 8 bases. Germline V gene sequence: CDR1 MGHRA, CDR2 YSYEKL. V lost 6 bases and J lost 1; bases outside the gene matches: 6. CDR3 length: 15 amino acids. CDR3 bases: TGCGCCAGCAGACATAGCGGGGACGGCACAGATACGCAGTATTTT. Its translation: CASRHSGDGTDTQYF.

The chain couples TRBV2 to TRBJ2-5; perhaps TRBD2 as D (5 bases). Germline loops: CDR1 SNHLY, CDR2 FYNNEI. CDR3 length: 13 residues. With 3 bases removed from V and 5 bases from J, the gap between germline ends came to 10 bases. The CDR3 DNA sequence: TGTGCCAGCAGTGACGGGGTTGGGGAGACCCAGTACTTC. Protein: CASSDGVGETQYF. Combining the CDR3 with reference TRBV2 and TRBJ2-5 gives the whole variable domain EPEVTQTPSHQVTQMGQEVILRCVPISNHLYFYWYRQILGQKVEFLVSFYNNEISEKSEIFDDQFSVERPDGSNFTLKIRSTKLEDSAMYFCASSDGVGETQYFGPGTRLLVL.

The gene calls are TRBV5-1 and TRBJ2-1; TRBD2 matches at 8 bases. CDR1 and CDR2 from the germline V gene are SGHRS and YFSETQ. Trimming cost V 2 bases and J 4 bases; bases outside gene matches: 8. CDR3 length: 16 amino acids. Written as DNA, the CDR3 is TGCGCCAGCAGCTTATCCGGGACTAGGACATACAATGAGCAGTTCTTC. Protein sequence: CASSLSGTRTYNEQFF.

In this sample, this clone turned up a few times. The V call is TRBV5-8, the J call TRBJ2-7; TRBD1 agrees at 7 bases. In germline, CDR1 is SGHTS, CDR2 YDEGEE. J was trimmed by 3 bases and V by 0 bases; bases with no gene match: 9. This CDR3 is built from 16 residues. CDR3 sequence: CASSLAVTGWFYEQYF. DNA for the CDR3: TGTGCCAGCAGCTTGGCCGTGACAGGGTGGTTCTACGAGCAGTACTTC.

The chain combines TRBV7-9 with TRBJ1-2; 7 nucleotides line up with TRBD1. The CDR3 sequence is 14 residues long. V lost 0 bases and J lost 5; bases outside the gene matches: 3. CDR1 and CDR2 (germline): SEHNR, FQNEAQ (reference sequence). The CDR3 reads CASSLAEQGYGYTF. The DNA for the CDR3 is TGTGCCAGCAGCTTAGCTGAACAGGGGTATGGCTACACCTTC.

V is TRBV11-2 and J is TRBJ1-2; D gene unclear. Germline V gene data show CDR1 as SGHAT and CDR2 as FQNNGV. Trimming took off 2 bases at V and 4 bases at J, with 11 bases between the two ends. The CDR3 consists of 14 residues. The CDR3 coding sequence is TGTGCCAGCAGCTTAAATCAACAGAGCTATGGCTACACCTTC. It is translated as CASSLNQQSYGYTF.

The table lists this clone with a count of one. This chain links TRBV9 with TRBJ2-7, with TRBD1 identical over 8 bases. The CDR3 totals 16 residues. The V and J ends lost 0 bases and 4 bases, in that order; junction bases with no gene match: 9. Germline V gene sequence: CDR1 SGDLS, CDR2 YYNGEE. This CDR3 reads CASSVDSGGTGYEQYF. The CDR3 coding sequence is TGTGCCAGCAGCGTAGATTCGGGTGGGACAGGTTACGAGCAGTACTTC.

The chain carries TRBV9 and TRBJ1-5; maybe TRBD1 (5 bases). The V and J ends lost 1 base and 0 bases respectively, with 8 bases between them. The length of the CDR3 is 15 residues. In germline, CDR1 is SGDLS, CDR2 YYNGEE. CDR3 coding DNA: TGTGCCAGCAGCGTAACAGGCGATAGCAATCAGCCCCAGCATTTT. Translation gives CASSVTGDSNQPQHF.

The chain uses TRBV5-6 and TRBJ2-7; D gene uncertain. Germline V CDR1 and CDR2: SGHDT, YYEEEE. The CDR3 covers 10 residues. V lost 4 bases and J lost 4, with 3 bases in between. The CDR3 spells CASSLYEQYF. CDR3 DNA sequence: TGTGCCAGCAGCCTATACGAGCAGTACTTC.

This chain joins TRBV28 and TRBJ1-2, with a weak D call TRBD1 (6 bases). Per germline, CDR1 MDHEN and CDR2 SYDVKM. This CDR3 comprises 15 residues. V lost 6 bases and J lost 2, with 16 bases in between. The CDR3 spells CASSPSGTGNYGYTF. The CDR3 coding sequence is TGTGCCAGCAGCCCCAGCGGCACAGGGAACTATGGCTACACCTTC.

The rearrangement links TRBV15 to TRBJ2-1, with D possibly being TRBD1 (5 bases). V lost 3 bases to trimming and J lost 6 bases, with 18 bases between them. Germline CDR1 is LNHNV and CDR2 is YYDKDF (reference sequence). CDR3 length equals 16 residues. The chain's CDR3 is CATSSDDSLPGNEQFF. The CDR3 bases are TGTGCCACCAGCAGCGACGACAGTCTCCCTGGCAATGAGCAGTTCTTC.

This clone is a singleton in its sample. The genes are TRBV29-1 and TRBJ2-1; a possible D gene is TRBD1 (6 bases). In germline, CDR1 is SQVTM, CDR2 ANQGSEA. V shed 5 bases and J shed 3 bases, with 11 bases lying between them. The CDR3 is 13 amino acids. Here the CDR3 DNA reads TGCAGCGTTTCACCACAGGGCTACAATGAGCAGTTCTTC. Protein: CSVSPQGYNEQFF.

This chain uses TRBV18 with TRBJ1-4, with TRBD1 identical over 9 bases. Germline-derived CDR1 and CDR2 are KGHSH and LQKENI. This CDR3 contains 14 residues. The V segment lost 6 bases and the J segment 5 bases; nucleotides outside the gene matches: 4. CDR3 residues: CASSQGQGNEKLFF. As DNA, the CDR3 is TGTGCCAGCTCGCAAGGACAGGGGAATGAAAAACTGTTTTTT.